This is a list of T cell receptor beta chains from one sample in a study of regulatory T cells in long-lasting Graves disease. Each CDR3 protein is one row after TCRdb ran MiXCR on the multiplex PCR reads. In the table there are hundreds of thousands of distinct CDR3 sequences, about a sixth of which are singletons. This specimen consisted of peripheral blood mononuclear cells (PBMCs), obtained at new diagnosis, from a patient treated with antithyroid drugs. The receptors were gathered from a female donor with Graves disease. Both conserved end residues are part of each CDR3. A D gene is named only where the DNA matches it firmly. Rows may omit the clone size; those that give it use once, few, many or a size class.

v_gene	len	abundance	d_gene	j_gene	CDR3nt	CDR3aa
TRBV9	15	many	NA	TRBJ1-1	TGTGCCAGCAGCGCCCGACAGGCCCTCCTGGGTGAAGCTTTCTTT	CASSARQALLGEAFF
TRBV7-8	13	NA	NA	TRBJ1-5	TGTGCCAGCAGCCCCGGGCGGGTGCAGCCCCAGCATTTT	CASSPGRVQPQHF
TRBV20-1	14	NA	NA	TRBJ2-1	TGCAGTGGGGCTTCTCTTCGATTTTCGTCTGAGCAGTTCTTC	CSGASLRFSSEQFF
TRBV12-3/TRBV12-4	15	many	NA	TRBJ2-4	TGTGCCAGCAGTTCGCCAGGGGAAAGCTGGACCGTTCAGTACTTC	CASSSPGESWTVQYF
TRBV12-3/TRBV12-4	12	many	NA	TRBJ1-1	TGTGCCAGCAGGACCCTCGGGACTGAAGCTTTCTTT	CASRTLGTEAFF
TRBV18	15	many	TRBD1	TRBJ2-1	TGTGCCAGCTCACCTCCGGGACAGGCTCTTAATGAGCAGTTCTTC	CASSPPGQALNEQFF
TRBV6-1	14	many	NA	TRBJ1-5	NA	CASSEARVGRGNRF
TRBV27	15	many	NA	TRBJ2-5	TGTGCCAGCAGTTTATGGGGTCAGGGCGAAGAGACCCAGTACTTC	CASSLWGQGEETQYF
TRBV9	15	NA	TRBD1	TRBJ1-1	TGTGCCAGCAGCCCCCTGGGACAGGACAGTGGTGAAGCTTTCTTT	CASSPLGQDSGEAFF
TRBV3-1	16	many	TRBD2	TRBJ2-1	TGTGCCAGCAGCTCGACTAGCGGGATTTCCTACAATGAGCAGTTCTTC	CASSSTSGISYNEQFF
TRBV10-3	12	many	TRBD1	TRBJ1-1	TGTGCCTCGGGGACAGAGAACACTGAAGCTTTCTTT	CASGTENTEAFF
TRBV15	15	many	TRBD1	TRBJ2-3	TGTGCCACCAGCAGAGAGGACAGGAGCACAGATACGCAGTATTTT	CATSREDRSTDTQYF
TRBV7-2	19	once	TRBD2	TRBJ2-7	TGTGCCAGCAGCTTAGTAGGGACTAGCGGGAGGGCCCGCGGGTACGAGCAGTACTTC	CASSLVGTSGRARGYEQYF
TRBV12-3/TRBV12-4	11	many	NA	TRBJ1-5	TGTGCCAGCAGCCTCAATCAGCCCCAGCATTTT	CASSLNQPQHF
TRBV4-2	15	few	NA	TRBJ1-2	TGTGCCAGCAGCCCCGGGACCCAAATTTTCTATGGCTACACCTTC	CASSPGTQIFYGYTF
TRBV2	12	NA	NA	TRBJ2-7	TGTGCCAGCGGCCGAGGGGCTTACGAGCAGTACTTC	CASGRGAYEQYF
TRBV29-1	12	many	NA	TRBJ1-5	TGCAGCGTCCGGACGTCGGGGCAGCCCCAGCATTTT	CSVRTSGQPQHF
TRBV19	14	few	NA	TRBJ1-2	TGTGCCAGTAGTATCGGCAGGGGTAACTATGGCTACACCTTC	CASSIGRGNYGYTF
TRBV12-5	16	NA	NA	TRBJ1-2	TGTGCTAGTGGTTTGGTACTGGGTCGCGGACAGTGGATTCCGCTCTTC	CASGLVLGRGQWIPLF
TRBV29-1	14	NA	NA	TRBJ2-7	TGCAGCGGCTCGAAAGGGGGAGACGGCTACGAGCAGTACTTC	CSGSKGGDGYEQYF
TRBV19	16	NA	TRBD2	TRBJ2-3	TGTGCCAGTAGTTCTGCGGGGGGCGAATTATCAGATACGCAGTATTTT	CASSSAGGELSDTQYF
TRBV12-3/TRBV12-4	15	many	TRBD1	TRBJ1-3	TGTGCCAGCAGGCCGGGACAGGGAGCTGGAAACACCATATATTTT	CASRPGQGAGNTIYF
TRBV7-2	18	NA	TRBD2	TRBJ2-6	TGTGCCAGCTCACCTTTACCGTCTAGCGGCTCTGGGGCCAACGTCCTGACTTTC	CASSPLPSSGSGANVLTF
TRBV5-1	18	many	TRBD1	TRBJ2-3	TGCGCCAGCAGCCCTGGGAGGGACAGGGGGCGCGGGACAGATACGCAGTATTTT	CASSPGRDRGRGTDTQYF
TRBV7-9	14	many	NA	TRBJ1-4	TGTGCCAGCAGCTCGGACAGATGGAACGAAAAACTGTTTTTT	CASSSDRWNEKLFF
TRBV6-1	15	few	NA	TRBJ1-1	TGTGCCAGCAGTGATTTTCGGGAACGGGACAATGAAGCTTTCTTT	CASSDFRERDNEAFF
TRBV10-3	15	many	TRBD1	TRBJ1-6	TGTGCCATCAGTGTGTCAGGACAGGGGGATTCACCCCTCCACTTT	CAISVSGQGDSPLHF
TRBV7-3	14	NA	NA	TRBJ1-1	TGTGCCAGCAGCGTAGACAGGACAAACACTGAAGCTTTCTTT	CASSVDRTNTEAFF
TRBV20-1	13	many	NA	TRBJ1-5	TGCAGTGCTAGAAGGTTGGCCGATCAGCCCCAGCATTTT	CSARRLADQPQHF
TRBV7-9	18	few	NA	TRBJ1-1	TGTGCCGGCAGCTCAATCCTAGGACACCATAGCCCTAACACTGAAGCTTTCTTT	CAGSSILGHHSPNTEAFF
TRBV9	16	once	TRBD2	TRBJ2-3	TGTGCCAGCAGCTTGGACCGGGGGGGTTTATTGGATACGCAGTATTTT	CASSLDRGGLLDTQYF
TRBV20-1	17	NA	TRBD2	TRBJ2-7	TGCAGTGCTAGCGGGGCTAGCGGGAGCCTCACCCTAGGCGAGCAGTACTTC	CSASGASGSLTLGEQYF
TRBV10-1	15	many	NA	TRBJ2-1	TGCGCCAGCAGTGAGTCGTGGGGACCCATCAATGAGCAGTTCTTC	CASSESWGPINEQFF
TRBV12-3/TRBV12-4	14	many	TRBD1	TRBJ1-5	TGTGCCAGCGTTGGGACAGGCGGCAATCAGCCCCAGCATTTT	CASVGTGGNQPQHF
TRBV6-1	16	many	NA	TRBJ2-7	TGTGCCAGCAGTAACCCCCGTGAGTTAGCTGGTAACGAGCAGTACTTC	CASSNPRELAGNEQYF
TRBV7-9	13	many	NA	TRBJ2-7	TGTGCCAGCACCGGGACTCGATCCTACGAGCAGTACTTC	CASTGTRSYEQYF
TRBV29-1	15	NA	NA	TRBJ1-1	TGCAGCGTTGAAGGGGGGGGGCTAATGAACACTGAAGCTTTCTTT	CSVEGGGLMNTEAFF
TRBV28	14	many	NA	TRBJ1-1	TGTGCCAGCAGTTTGCTAGGGGTTGACACTGAAGCTTTCTTT	CASSLLGVDTEAFF
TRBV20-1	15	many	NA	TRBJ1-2	TGCAGTGCTAGAGATCGTGACAGTTACAACTATGGCTACACCTTC	CSARDRDSYNYGYTF
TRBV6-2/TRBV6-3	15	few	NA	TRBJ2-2	TGTGCCGGCAGTCCAGAGCAGGGCAACACCGGGGAGCTGTTTTTT	CAGSPEQGNTGELFF
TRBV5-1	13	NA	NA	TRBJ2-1	TGCGCCAGCACCTTAATTCTCAGGGCCGAGCAGTTCTTC	CASTLILRAEQFF
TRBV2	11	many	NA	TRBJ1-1	TGTGCCAGCATGTTAGGCACTGAAGCTTTCTTT	CASMLGTEAFF
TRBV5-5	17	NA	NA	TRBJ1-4	TGTGCCAGCAGCTTCGGGCAGGGACGGGCAACTAATGAAAAACTGTTTTTT	CASSFGQGRATNEKLFF
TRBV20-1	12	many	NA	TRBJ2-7	TGCAGTGCTAGTACAGGGACCTACGAGCAGTACTTC	CSASTGTYEQYF
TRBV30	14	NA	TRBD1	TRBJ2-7	TGTGCCTGGAGCCCTGGGACAGGTGCCTACGAGCAGTACTTC	CAWSPGTGAYEQYF
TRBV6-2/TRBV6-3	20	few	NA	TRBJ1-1	TGTGCCAGCAAGGTTGAGAACCTGATAAGGGGATGGGCTTTGAACACTGAAGCTTTCTTT	CASKVENLIRGWALNTEAFF
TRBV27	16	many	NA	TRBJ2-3	TGTGCCAGCAGTTTCGACGGTGGTACAACGACAGATACGCAGTATTTT	CASSFDGGTTTDTQYF
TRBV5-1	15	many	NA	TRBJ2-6	TGCGCCAGCAGCTTGGAACTCTCTGGGGCCAACGTCCTGACTTTC	CASSLELSGANVLTF
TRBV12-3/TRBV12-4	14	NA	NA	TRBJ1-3	TGTGCCAGCAGCCTCGGGATTTCCGGAAACACCATATATTTT	CASSLGISGNTIYF
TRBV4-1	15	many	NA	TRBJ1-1	TGCGCCAGCAGCCAAGAGCGCAGCATGAACACTGAAGCTTTCTTT	CASSQERSMNTEAFF